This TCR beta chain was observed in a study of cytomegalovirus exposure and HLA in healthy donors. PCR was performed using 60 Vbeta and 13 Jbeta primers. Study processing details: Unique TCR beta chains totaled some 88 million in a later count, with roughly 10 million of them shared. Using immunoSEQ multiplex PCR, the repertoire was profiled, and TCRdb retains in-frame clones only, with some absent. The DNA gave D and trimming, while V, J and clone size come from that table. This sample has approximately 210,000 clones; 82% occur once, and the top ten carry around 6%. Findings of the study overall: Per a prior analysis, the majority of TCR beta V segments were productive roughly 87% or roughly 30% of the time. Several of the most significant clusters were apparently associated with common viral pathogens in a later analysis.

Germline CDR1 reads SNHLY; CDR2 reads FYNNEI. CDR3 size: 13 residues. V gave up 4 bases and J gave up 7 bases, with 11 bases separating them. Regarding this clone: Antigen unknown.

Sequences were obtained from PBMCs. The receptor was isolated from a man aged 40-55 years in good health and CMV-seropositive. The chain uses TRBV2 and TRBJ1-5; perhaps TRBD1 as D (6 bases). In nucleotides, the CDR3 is TGTGCCAGCAGTGTTACAGGGCGACAGCCCCAGCATTTT. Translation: CASSVTGRQPQHF.